This T cell receptor (beta chain) was captured by sequencing in a study of blood T cell repertoires in COVID-19. Sequencing used immunoSEQ multiplex PCR; TCRdb keeps in-frame clones, though not all of them. Of roughly 250,000 clones detected, roughly 91% appear once; the ten largest clones hold 8% to 10%. Participant reports of clinical history set cohort assignment. The CDR3 is made up of 15 amino acids. From germline, CDR1 is LNHDA and CDR2 SQIVND (reference sequence). Deletions cut 2 bases from V and 1 base from J, with 9 bases between. The chain couples TRBV19 to TRBJ1-5; D is perhaps TRBD1 (5 bases). The TCR was taken from a man aged 40-50 years who had recovered from COVID-19. Material for sequencing was PBMCs or T cells enriched from blood (not recorded which). In DNA form, the CDR3 reads TGTGCCAGTAGTATACTTGGACAAAGCAATCAGCCCCAGCATTTT. It codes for CASSILGQSNQPQHF.